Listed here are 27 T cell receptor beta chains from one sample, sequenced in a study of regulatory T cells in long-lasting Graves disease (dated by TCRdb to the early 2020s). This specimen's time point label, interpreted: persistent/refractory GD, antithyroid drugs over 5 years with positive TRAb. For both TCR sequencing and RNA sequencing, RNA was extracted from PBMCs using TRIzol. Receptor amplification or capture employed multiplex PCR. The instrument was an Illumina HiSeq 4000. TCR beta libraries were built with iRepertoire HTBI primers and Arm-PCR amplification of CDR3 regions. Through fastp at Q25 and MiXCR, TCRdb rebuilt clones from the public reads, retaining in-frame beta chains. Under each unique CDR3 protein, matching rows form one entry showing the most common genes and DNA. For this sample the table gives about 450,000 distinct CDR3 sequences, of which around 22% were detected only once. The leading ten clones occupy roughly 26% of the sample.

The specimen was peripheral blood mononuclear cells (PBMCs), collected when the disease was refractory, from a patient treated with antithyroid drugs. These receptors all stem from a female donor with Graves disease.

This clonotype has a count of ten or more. In DNA, the CDR3 is TGTGCCAGCAGTTCCCCTCTAGCGGGAGGGCCCGACGACGAGCAGTACTTC. Translated: CASSSPLAGGPDDEQYF. The V gene is TRBV28, the J gene TRBJ2-7, with 12 bases identical to TRBD2. After removal of 4 bases from V and 5 bases from J, the junction contained 12 bases not matched to a gene. The CDR3 covers 17 residues. The germline gives CDR1 MDHEN, CDR2 SYDVKM.

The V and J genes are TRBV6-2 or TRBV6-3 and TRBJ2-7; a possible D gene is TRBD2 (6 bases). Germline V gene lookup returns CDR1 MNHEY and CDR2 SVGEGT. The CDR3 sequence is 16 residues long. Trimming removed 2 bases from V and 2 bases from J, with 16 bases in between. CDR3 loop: CASSYRYGGEPYEQYF. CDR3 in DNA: TGTGCCAGCAGTTACCGGTACGGCGGGGAACCCTACGAGCAGTACTTC.

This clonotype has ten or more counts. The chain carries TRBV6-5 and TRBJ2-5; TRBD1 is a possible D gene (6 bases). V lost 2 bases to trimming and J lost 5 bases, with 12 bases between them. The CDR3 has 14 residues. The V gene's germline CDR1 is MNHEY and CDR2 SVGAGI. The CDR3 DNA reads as TGTGCCAGCAGTTACGGACAGTACGCGGAGACCCAGTACTTC. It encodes CASSYGQYAETQYF.

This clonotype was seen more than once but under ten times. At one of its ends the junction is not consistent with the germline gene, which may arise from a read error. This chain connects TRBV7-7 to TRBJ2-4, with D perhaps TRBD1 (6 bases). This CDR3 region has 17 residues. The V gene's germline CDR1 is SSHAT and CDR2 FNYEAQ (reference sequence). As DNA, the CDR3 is TGTGCTAGCAGCGTTCCCCTATGGGGGCGTGACAAAAACATTCAGTACTTC. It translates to CASSVPLWGRDKNIQYF. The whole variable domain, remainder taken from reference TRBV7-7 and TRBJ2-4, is GAGVSQSPRYKVTKRGQDVTLRCDPISSHATLYWYQQALGQGPEFLTYFNYEAQPDKSGLPSDRFSAERPEGSISTLTIQRTEQRDSAMYRCASSVPLWGRDKNIQYFGAGTRLSVL.

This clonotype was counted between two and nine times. The CDR3 bases are TGTGCCAGCAGCTTAGGAGAGGGCTCCTACGAGCAGTACTTC. It translates to CASSLGEGSYEQYF. The chain is built from TRBV13 and TRBJ2-7; D possibly corresponds to TRBD2 (5 bases). This CDR3 has 14 residues. The V gene's germline CDR1 is PRHDT and CDR2 FYEKMQ (reference sequence). Trimming shortened V by 0 bases and J by 0 bases, and 6 bases separated the two germline ends.

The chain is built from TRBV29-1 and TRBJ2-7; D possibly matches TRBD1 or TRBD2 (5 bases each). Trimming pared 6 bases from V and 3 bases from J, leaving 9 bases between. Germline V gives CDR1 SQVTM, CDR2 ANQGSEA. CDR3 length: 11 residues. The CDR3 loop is CSVDGGYEQYF. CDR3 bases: TGCAGCGTAGATGGGGGCTACGAGCAGTACTTC.

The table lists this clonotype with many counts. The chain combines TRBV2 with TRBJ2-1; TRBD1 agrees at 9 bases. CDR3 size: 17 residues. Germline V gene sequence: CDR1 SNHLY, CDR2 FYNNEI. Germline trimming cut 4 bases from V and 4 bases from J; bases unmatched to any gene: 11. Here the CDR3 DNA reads TGTGCCAGCAGTGGGATTACAGGGGGCGCGGGGTACAATGAGCAGTTCTTC. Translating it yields CASSGITGGAGYNEQFF. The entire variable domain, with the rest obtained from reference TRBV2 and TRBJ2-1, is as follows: EPEVTQTPSHQVTQMGQEVILRCVPISNHLYFYWYRQILGQKVEFLVSFYNNEISEKSEIFDDQFSVERPDGSNFTLKIRSTKLEDSAMYFCASSGITGGAGYNEQFFGPGTRLTVL.

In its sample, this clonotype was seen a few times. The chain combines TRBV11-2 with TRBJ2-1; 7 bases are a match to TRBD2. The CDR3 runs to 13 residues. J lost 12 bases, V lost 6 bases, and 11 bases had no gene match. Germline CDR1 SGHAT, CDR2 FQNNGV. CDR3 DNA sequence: TGTGCCAGCAGGGTAAGCGGGACCGCTTGGCAGTTCTTC. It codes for CASRVSGTAWQFF.

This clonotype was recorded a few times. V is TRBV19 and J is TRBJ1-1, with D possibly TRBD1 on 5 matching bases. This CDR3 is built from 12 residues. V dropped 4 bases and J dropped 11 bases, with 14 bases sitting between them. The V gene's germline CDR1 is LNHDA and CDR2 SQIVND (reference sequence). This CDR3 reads CASSTPGASAFF. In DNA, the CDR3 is TGTGCCAGTAGTACCCCCGGGGCGTCGGCTTTCTTT.

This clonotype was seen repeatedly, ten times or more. CDR3 loop: CASKAGRNQPQHF. The CDR3 DNA follows: TGTGCCAGCAAGGCAGGGCGTAATCAGCCCCAGCATTTT. The genes are TRBV2 and TRBJ1-5, with D tentatively TRBD1 (5 bases). V lost 7 bases and J lost 4, with 11 bases in between. This CDR3 region has 13 residues. Germline V gives CDR1 SNHLY, CDR2 FYNNEI.

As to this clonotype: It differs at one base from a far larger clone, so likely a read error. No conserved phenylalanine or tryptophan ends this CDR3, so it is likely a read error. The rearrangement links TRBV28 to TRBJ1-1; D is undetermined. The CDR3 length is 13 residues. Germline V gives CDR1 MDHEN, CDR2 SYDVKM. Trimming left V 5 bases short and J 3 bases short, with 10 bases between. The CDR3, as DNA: TGTGCCAGCAGTGTCGGAGAGGACACTGAAGCTTTCCTT. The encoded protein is CASSVGEDTEAFL.

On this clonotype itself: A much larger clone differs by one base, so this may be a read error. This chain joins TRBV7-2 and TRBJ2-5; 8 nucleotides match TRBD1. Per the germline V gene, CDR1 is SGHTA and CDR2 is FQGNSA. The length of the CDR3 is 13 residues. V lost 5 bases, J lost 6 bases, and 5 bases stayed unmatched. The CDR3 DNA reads TGTGCCAGCAGCCGGGACAGGCGGAAGACCCAGTACTTC. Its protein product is CASSRDRRKTQYF. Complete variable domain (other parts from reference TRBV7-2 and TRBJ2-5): GAGVSQSPSNKVTEKGKDVELRCDPISGHTALYWYRQSLGQGLEFLIYFQGNSAPDKSGLPSDRFSAERTGGSVSTLTIQRTQQEDSAVYLCASSRDRRKTQYFGPGTRLLVL.

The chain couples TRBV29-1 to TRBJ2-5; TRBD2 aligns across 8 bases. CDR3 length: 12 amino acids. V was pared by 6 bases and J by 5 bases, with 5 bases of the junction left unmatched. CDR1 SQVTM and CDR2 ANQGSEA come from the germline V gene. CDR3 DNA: TGCAGCGTGCGGGGGGTTATGGAGACCCAGTACTTC. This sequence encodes CSVRGVMETQYF.

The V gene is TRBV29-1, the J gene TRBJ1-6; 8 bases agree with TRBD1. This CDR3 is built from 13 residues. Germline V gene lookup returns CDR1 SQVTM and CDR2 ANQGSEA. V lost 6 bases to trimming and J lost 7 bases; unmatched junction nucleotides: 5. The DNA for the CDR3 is TGCAGCGTGAGGGGACAGGACAATTCACCCCTCCACTTT. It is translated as CSVRGQDNSPLHF.

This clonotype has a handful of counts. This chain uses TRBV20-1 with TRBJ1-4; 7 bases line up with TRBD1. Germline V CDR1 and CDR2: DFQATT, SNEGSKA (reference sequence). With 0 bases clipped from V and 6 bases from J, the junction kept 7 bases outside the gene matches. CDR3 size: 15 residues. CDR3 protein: CSARDLRTGDEKLFF. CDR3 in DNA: TGCAGTGCTAGAGATCTCAGGACAGGTGATGAAAAACTGTTTTTT.

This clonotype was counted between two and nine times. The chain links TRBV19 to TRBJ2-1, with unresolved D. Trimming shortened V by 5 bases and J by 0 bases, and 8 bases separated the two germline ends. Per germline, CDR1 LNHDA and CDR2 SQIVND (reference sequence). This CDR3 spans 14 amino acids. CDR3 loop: CASSGRSSYNEQFF. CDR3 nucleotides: TGTGCCAGTAGTGGGCGGAGCTCCTACAATGAGCAGTTCTTC.

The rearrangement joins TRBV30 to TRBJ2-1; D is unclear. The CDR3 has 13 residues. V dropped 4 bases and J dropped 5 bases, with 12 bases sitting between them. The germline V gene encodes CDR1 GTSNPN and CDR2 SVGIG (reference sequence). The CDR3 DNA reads TGTGCCTGGACCGCGGTCGGAGACAATGAGCAGTTCTTC. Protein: CAWTAVGDNEQFF.

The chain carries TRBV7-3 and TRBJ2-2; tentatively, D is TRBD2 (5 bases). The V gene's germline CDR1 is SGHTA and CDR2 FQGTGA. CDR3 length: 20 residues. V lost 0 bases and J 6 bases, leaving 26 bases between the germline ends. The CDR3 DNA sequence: TGTGCCAGCAGCTTAACATATGGCTCTGCGTGGGAGCTAAGGGCCGGGGAGCTGTTTTTT. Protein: CASSLTYGSAWELRAGELFF.

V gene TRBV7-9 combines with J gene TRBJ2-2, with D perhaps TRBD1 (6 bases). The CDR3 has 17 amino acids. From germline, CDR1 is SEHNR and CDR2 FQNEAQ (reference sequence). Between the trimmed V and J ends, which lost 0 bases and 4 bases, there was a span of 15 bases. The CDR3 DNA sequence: TGTGCCAGCAGCTTAGCCCCGGGACAAAAGGCCACCGGGGAGCTGTTTTTT. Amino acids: CASSLAPGQKATGELFF.

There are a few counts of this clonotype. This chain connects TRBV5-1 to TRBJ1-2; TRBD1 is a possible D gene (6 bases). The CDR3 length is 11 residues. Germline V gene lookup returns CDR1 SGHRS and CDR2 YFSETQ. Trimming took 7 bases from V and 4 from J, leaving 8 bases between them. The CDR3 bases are TGCGCCAGCGCGGACAGCTATGGCTACACCTTC. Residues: CASADSYGYTF.

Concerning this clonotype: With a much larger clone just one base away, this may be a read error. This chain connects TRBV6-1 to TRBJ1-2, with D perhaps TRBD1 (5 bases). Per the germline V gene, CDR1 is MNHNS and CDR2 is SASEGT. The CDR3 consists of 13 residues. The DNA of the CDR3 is TGTGTCACCTCGCAGGGCGGACACTATGGCTACACCTTC. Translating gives CVTSQGGHYGYTF.

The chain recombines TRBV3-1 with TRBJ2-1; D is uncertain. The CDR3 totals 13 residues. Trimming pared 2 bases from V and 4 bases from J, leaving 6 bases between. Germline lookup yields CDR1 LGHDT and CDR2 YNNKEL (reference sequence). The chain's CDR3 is CASSQTSYNEQFF. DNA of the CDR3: TGTGCCAGCAGCCAAACTTCATACAATGAGCAGTTCTTC.

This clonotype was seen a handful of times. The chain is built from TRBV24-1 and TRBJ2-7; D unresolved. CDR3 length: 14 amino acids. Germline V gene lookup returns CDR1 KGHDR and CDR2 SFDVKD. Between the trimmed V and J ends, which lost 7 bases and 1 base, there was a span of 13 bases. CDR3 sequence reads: CATSTAHTSYEQYF. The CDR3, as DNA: TGTGCCACCAGCACCGCGCATACATCCTACGAGCAGTACTTC.

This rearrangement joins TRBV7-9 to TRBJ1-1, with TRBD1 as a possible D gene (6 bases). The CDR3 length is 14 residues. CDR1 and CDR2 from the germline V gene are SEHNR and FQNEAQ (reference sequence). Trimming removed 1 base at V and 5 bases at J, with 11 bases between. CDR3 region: CASSLDGGATEAFF. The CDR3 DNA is TGTGCCAGCAGCTTAGATGGGGGCGCGACTGAAGCTTTCTTT.

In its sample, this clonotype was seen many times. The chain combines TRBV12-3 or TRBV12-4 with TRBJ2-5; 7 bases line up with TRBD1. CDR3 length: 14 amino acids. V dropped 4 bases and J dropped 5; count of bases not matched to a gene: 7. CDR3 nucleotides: TGTGCCAGCAGTTCCCTAACAGGGGCGGAGACCCAGTACTTC. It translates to CASSSLTGAETQYF.

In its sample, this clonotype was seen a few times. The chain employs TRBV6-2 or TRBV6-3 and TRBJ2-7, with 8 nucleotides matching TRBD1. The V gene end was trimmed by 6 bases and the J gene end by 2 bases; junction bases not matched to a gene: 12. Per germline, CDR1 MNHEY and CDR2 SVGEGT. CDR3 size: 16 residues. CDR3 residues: CASSRIAGTGAYEQYF. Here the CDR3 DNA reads TGTGCCAGCAGCCGTATAGCCGGGACAGGCGCCTACGAGCAGTACTTC.

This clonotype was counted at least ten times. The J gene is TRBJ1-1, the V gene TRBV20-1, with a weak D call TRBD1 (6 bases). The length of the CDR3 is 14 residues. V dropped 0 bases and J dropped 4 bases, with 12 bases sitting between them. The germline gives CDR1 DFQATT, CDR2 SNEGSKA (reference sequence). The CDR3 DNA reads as TGCAGTGCTAGAGAGACGGGGGCGGGCACTGAAGCTTTCTTT. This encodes CSARETGAGTEAFF.